The clone carrying this TCR beta chain was found once. This sample was included in a study of blood T cell repertoires in COVID-19. Assay: immunoSEQ multiplex PCR; the TCRdb copy retains only in-frame clones and omits some. The profile shows 450,000 to 500,000 clones, roughly nine tenths of them singletons. Resolution of symptoms, clearance, or two negative PCRs was present in recovered Cohort 3 donors. Trimming removed 4 bases from V and 7 bases from J; junction bases left unmatched: 11. The V gene's germline CDR1 is SGHDN and CDR2 FVKESK. The CDR3 loop spans 16 amino acids. The sequence derives from a woman aged 60-75 years who had recovered from COVID-19. The V and J genes are TRBV14 and TRBJ2-2, with TRBD1 identical over 8 bases. The sequenced sample was PBMCs or T cells enriched from blood (not recorded which). The CDR3 sequence: CASSPWTGFGVGELFF. The CDR3 DNA reads TGTGCCAGCAGCCCCTGGACAGGGTTTGGTGTCGGGGAGCTGTTTTTT.